The source of this T cell receptor (beta chain) is a study of blood T cell repertoires in COVID-19. For the study at large: The analysed material was cDNA or gDNA that came from T cells, B-cell-depleted T cells, or PBMCs.

Those enrolled in Seattle joined during active infection and were followed longitudinally afterward. In the study's own analysis: Amplification of reference gene primers was used by the study to estimate nucleated cell counts. Profiled with immunoSEQ multiplex PCR; TCRdb holds only in-frame clones, not every one. D and trimming were read from the DNA, whereas the V and J calls and clone size are those reported in that table. The table records 150,000 to 160,000 clones, 83% of them present only once. The TCR comes from a woman between 55 and 75 years old with COVID-19, enrolled during active disease. The sample comprised peripheral blood.

The CDR3: CASSLYSRTGELFF. Here the CDR3 DNA reads TGTGCCAGCAGCTTATACAGTCGAACCGGGGAGCTGTTTTTT. The V and J genes are TRBV11-2 and TRBJ2-2, with no clear D. CDR1 is SGHAT, CDR2 FQNNGV, per germline. Trimming removed 2 bases from V and 5 bases from J, with 9 bases in between. The CDR3 length is 14 residues.